Presented here are 7 T cell receptor beta chains from one specimen sequenced in a study of blood T cell repertoires in COVID-19. Clones were read by immunoSEQ multiplex PCR, and TCRdb kept only the in-frame ones, dropping some. The repertoire includes hundreds of thousands of clones, just under 90% of them detected once, and 0.2% to 0.3% sits in the top ten. Material: peripheral blood. All receptors come from a woman aged 18-29 years with acute or convalescent COVID-19.

J is TRBJ1-2 and V is TRBV6-4; TRBD1 matches at 9 bases. This CDR3 is 14 amino acids long. Germline V CDR1 and CDR2: MRHNA, SNTAGT. The V segment lost 2 bases and the J segment 8 bases; nucleotides outside the gene matches: 6. This CDR3 reads CASSDTGTGSGYTF. The DNA of the CDR3 is TGTGCCAGCAGTGACACCGGGACAGGGAGCGGCTACACCTTC.

This clone appeared once. The V and J genes are TRBV6-5 and TRBJ2-1; D may be TRBD1 (7 bases). Germline loops: CDR1 MNHEY, CDR2 SVGAGI. The V end was cut by 7 bases, the J end by 6 bases, with 13 bases between. The CDR3 runs 13 residues. As DNA, the CDR3 is TGTGCCAGCACCCGCGGGACAGTCAATGAGCAGTTCTTC. Translated, it gives CASTRGTVNEQFF.

The rearrangement uses TRBV4-3 and TRBJ1-3; the D is unclear. This CDR3 has 13 amino acids. Germline V CDR1 and CDR2: LGHNA, YSLEER. Trimming left V 0 bases short and J 4 bases short, with 4 bases between. The CDR3 protein is CASSQDLGNTIYF. The CDR3 DNA sequence: TGCGCCAGCAGCCAAGATTTAGGAAACACCATATATTTT.

The gene calls are TRBV6-4 and TRBJ2-1; 9 nucleotides agree with TRBD1. V lost 2 bases, J lost 4 bases, and 6 bases stayed unmatched. Germline loops: CDR1 MRHNA, CDR2 SNTAGT. The CDR3 covers 16 residues. The CDR3 DNA sequence: TGTGCCAGCAGTGACACTTCCGGGACAGGGTACAATGAGCAGTTCTTC. Amino acid sequence: CASSDTSGTGYNEQFF.

This chain uses TRBV13 with TRBJ2-3; 7 bases align to TRBD2. The CDR3 loop spans 15 amino acids. V shed 6 bases, J shed 0 bases, and the junction held 6 bases outside the gene matches. Germline V gene sequence: CDR1 PRHDT, CDR2 FYEKMQ (reference sequence). In DNA, the CDR3 is TGTGCCAGCAGGAGGCGGGGGATTAGCACAGATACGCAGTATTTT. Encoded protein: CASRRRGISTDTQYF. Filled out from reference TRBV13 and TRBJ2-3, the complete variable domain reads AAGVIQSPRHLIKEKRETATLKCYPIPRHDTVYWYQQGPGQDPQFLISFYEKMQSDKGSIPDRFSAQQFSDYHSELNMSSLELGDSALYFCASRRRGISTDTQYFGPGTRLTVL.

This chain joins TRBV19 and TRBJ1-2, with a possible D match to TRBD1 (5 bases). V was trimmed by 10 bases and J by 4 bases, leaving 13 bases between them. The CDR3 sequence is 12 residues long. Germline CDR1 reads LNHDA; CDR2 reads SQIVND (reference sequence). The CDR3 loop is CAIPDTAYGYTF. The CDR3 DNA follows: TGTGCCATTCCGGACACCGCCTATGGCTACACCTTC.

The chain joins TRBV27 to TRBJ1-3; 9 positions agree with TRBD1. The germline V gene encodes CDR1 MNHEY and CDR2 SMNVEV (reference sequence). This CDR3 region has 16 residues. With 6 bases clipped from V and 4 bases from J, the junction kept 10 bases outside the gene matches. The CDR3, as DNA: TGTGCCAGCAGAAAGGGACAGGGCAGGCTCGGAAACACCATATATTTT. It specifies CASRKGQGRLGNTIYF.